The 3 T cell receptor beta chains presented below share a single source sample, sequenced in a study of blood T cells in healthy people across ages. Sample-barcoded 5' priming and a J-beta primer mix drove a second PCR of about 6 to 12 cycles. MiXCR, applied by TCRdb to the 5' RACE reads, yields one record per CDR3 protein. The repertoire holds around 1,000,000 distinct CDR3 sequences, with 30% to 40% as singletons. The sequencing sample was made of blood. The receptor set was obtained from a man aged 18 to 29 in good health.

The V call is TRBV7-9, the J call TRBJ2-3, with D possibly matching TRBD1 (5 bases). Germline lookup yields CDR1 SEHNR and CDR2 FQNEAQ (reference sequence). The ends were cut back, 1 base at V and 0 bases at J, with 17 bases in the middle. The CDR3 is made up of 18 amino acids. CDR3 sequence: CASSLDLPRQFSTDTQYF. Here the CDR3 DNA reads TGTGCCAGCAGCTTAGACCTCCCACGACAGTTTAGCACAGATACGCAGTATTTT.

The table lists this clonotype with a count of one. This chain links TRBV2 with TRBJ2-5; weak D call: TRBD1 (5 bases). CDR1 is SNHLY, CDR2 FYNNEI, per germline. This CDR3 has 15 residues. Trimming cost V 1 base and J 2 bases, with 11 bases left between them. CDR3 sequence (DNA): TGTGCCAGCAGTGAAGGCAGGGCGCGGCAAGAGACCCAGTACTTC. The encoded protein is CASSEGRARQETQYF.

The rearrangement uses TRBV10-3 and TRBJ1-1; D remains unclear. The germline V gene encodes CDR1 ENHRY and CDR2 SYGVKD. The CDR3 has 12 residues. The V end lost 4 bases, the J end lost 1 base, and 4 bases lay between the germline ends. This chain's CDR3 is CAISGPNTEAFF. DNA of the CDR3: TGTGCCATCAGTGGACCGAACACTGAAGCTTTCTTT.